A single sample is the source of the 15 T cell receptor beta chains below, sequenced in a study of regulatory T cells in long-lasting Graves disease. As for time point: newly diagnosed GD, antithyroid drugs for less than 3 months. The TCR library was made from RNA that had been extracted from PBMCs in TRIzol. The TCR beta library used iRepertoire HTBI primers with Arm-PCR amplification of CDR3. MiXCR, applied by TCRdb to the multiplex PCR reads, yields one record per CDR3 protein. Of 200,000 to 250,000 distinct CDR3 sequences listed, about a sixth are singletons. The sample was peripheral blood mononuclear cells (PBMCs), taken at new diagnosis, from a patient treated with antithyroid drugs. These receptors all stem from a female donor with Graves disease.

The sample holds many counts of this clonotype. The CDR3 region is CASSPHGLSGANVLTF. The CDR3, as DNA: TGTGCCAGCAGTCCCCACGGTCTGTCTGGGGCCAACGTCCTGACTTTC. The rearrangement joins TRBV27 to TRBJ2-6; D unclear. The CDR3 contains 16 residues. V lost 5 bases and J lost 1, with 12 bases in between. Germline CDR1 MNHEY, CDR2 SMNVEV (reference sequence).

This clonotype was seen ten or more times. This chain links TRBV25-1 with TRBJ1-5, with a possible D match to TRBD1 (6 bases). This CDR3 spans 15 amino acids. Germline CDR1 and CDR2: MGHDK and SYGVNS. V lost 4 bases and J 6 bases, leaving 16 bases between the germline ends. This CDR3 is CASSALDSDSQPQHF. The CDR3 region has the DNA TGTGCCAGCAGTGCCCTGGACAGCGACTCTCAGCCCCAGCATTTT.

This clonotype came up a few times. The V call is TRBV19, the J call TRBJ2-2; TRBD2 is a possible D gene (6 bases). The CDR3 runs to 15 residues. Deletions cut 7 bases from V and 6 bases from J, with 18 bases between. Germline CDR1 is LNHDA and CDR2 is SQIVND (reference sequence). CDR3 sequence: CASIAGLGGPGELFF. In DNA, the CDR3 is TGTGCCAGTATAGCAGGGTTGGGAGGTCCCGGGGAGCTGTTTTTT.

This clonotype was seen ten or more times. The genes are TRBV3-1 and TRBJ2-1; 7 positions agree with TRBD1. Germline CDR1 reads LGHDT; CDR2 reads YNNKEL (reference sequence). The CDR3 is 14 residues long. V lost 1 base to trimming and J lost 3 bases; unmatched junction nucleotides: 0. The CDR3 spells CASSQAGGYNEQFF. The CDR3 DNA sequence: TGTGCCAGCAGCCAAGCAGGGGGCTACAATGAGCAGTTCTTC.

This clonotype was observed at least ten times. The chain links TRBV19 to TRBJ2-2; 8 positions agree with TRBD1. Germline CDR1 LNHDA, CDR2 SQIVND (reference sequence). The CDR3 totals 15 residues. Trimming at V came to 4 bases and at J to 7 bases, leaving 8 bases not matched to a gene. The CDR3: CASSTLPGGIGELFF. As DNA, the CDR3 is TGTGCCAGTAGTACCCTCCCAGGGGGCATCGGGGAGCTGTTTTTT.

In its sample, this clonotype was seen many times. V is TRBV7-9 and J is TRBJ2-1, with D unclear. Trimming left V 1 base short and J 5 bases short, with 6 bases between. Germline assignment: CDR1 SEHNR and CDR2 FQNEAQ (reference sequence). The CDR3 covers 13 residues. The CDR3 nucleotides read TGTGCCAGCAGCTTAGGGGTTCACAATGAGCAGTTCTTC. It is translated as CASSLGVHNEQFF.

This clonotype was observed a single time. The V call is TRBV7-2, the J call TRBJ1-5; TRBD1 is a possible D gene (5 bases). This CDR3 has 14 residues. The germline V gene has CDR1 SGHTA and CDR2 FQGNSA. Trimming left V 3 bases short and J 6 bases short, with 12 bases between. CDR3 DNA: TGTGCCAGCAGCTTCGGGGGGTTGGGTCAGCCCCAGCATTTT. This translates into CASSFGGLGQPQHF.

This clonotype occurred many times. The CDR3 here is CASKGETGYGYTF. The CDR3 DNA reads as TGTGCCAGTAAAGGGGAGACGGGCTATGGCTACACCTTC. The chain couples TRBV19 to TRBJ1-2; possible D gene TRBD1, 5 bases. The CDR3 consists of 13 residues. Per germline, CDR1 LNHDA and CDR2 SQIVND (reference sequence). V was shortened by 7 bases and J by 4 bases, with 13 bases between the two germline ends.

The chain is built from TRBV6-1 and TRBJ2-7; D is unresolved. The V and J ends lost 6 bases and 2 bases respectively, with 17 bases between them. CDR3 size: 15 residues. Germline V lookup: CDR1 MNHNS, CDR2 SASEGT. Written as DNA, the CDR3 is TGTGCCAGCAGAGCCTTCCAGGCCCTTACCTACGAGCAGTACTTC. This translates into CASRAFQALTYEQYF.

This clonotype was observed many times. The chain links TRBV27 to TRBJ2-5; possibly TRBD1 for D (5 bases). In germline, CDR1 is MNHEY, CDR2 SMNVEV (reference sequence). CDR3 length equals 15 residues. V lost 6 bases, J lost 0 bases, and 14 bases lay in between. CDR3 in DNA: TGTGCCAGCAGAAATCCAAGGGGTTACCAAGAGACCCAGTACTTC. Translating it yields CASRNPRGYQETQYF.

Ten or more counts support this clonotype. V usage is TRBV24-1 and J usage is TRBJ2-1; 9 bases agree with TRBD2. V gave up 7 bases and J gave up 15 bases; unmatched junction bases: 9. CDR1 KGHDR and CDR2 SFDVKD come from the germline V gene. The CDR3 runs to 12 residues. The CDR3 sequence is CATSDLGTSSFF. The CDR3, as DNA: TGTGCCACCAGCGACCTCGGGACTAGCTCGTTCTTC.

This clonotype was recorded at least ten times. DNA for the CDR3: TGCAGTGCTATTCCCGGGACTAGCGGGTTAAATGAGCAGTTCTTC. Protein product: CSAIPGTSGLNEQFF. This chain joins TRBV20-1 and TRBJ2-1; 12 bases are a match to TRBD2. The CDR3 is 15 residues long. Germline CDR1 DFQATT, CDR2 SNEGSKA (reference sequence). V shed 4 bases, J shed 7 bases, and the junction held 8 bases outside the gene matches.

This clonotype was picked up many times. In nucleotides, the CDR3 is TGCAGTGCGCGACCCCTTAGCGGGAGAAGGATGGATGCAGATACGCAGTATTTT. It codes for CSARPLSGRRMDADTQYF. The V gene is TRBV20-1, the J gene TRBJ2-3, with TRBD2 identical over 9 bases. With 6 bases clipped from V and 4 bases from J, the junction kept 20 bases outside the gene matches. Per germline, CDR1 DFQATT and CDR2 SNEGSKA (reference sequence). CDR3 size: 18 residues.

This clonotype was counted many times. The chain uses TRBV30 and TRBJ2-3; D may be TRBD2 (5 bases). CDR3 length equals 15 residues. The germline V gene has CDR1 GTSNPN and CDR2 SVGIG (reference sequence). Trimming removed 2 bases from V and 6 bases from J, with 18 bases in between. The chain's CDR3 is CAWSLNSGSSDTQYF. In DNA, the CDR3 is TGTGCCTGGAGTTTGAATTCGGGGAGTAGCGATACGCAGTATTTT.

This clonotype was seen many times. The rearrangement uses TRBV11-2 and TRBJ2-7, with D possibly being TRBD1 (6 bases). From germline, CDR1 is SGHAT and CDR2 FQNNGV. V lost 4 bases to trimming and J lost 5 bases, with 15 bases between them. The CDR3 has 14 amino acids. The CDR3 loop is CASSWYRVGHEQYF. The DNA for the CDR3 is TGTGCCAGCAGCTGGTACAGGGTCGGCCACGAGCAGTACTTC.